The 22 T cell receptor beta chains given below trace back to one sample, sequenced in a study of TIL therapy for anti-PD-1-resistant metastatic lung cancer. Indicated time point: pre-treatment sample, taken before nivolumab and TIL therapy. Most excised metastases sampled were pleural nodules or supraclavicular lymph nodes. The libraries were made with immunoSEQ v3. The assay was immunoSEQ multiplex PCR, and TCRdb's table has in-frame clones only and misses some. The table shows more than 20,000 clones, with roughly 72% occurring only once. The sample was tumor tissue, taken at baseline. The receptors shown here come from a person aged 25 to 85 with non-small cell lung cancer.

This sequence joins TRBV19 and TRBJ1-2; D unresolved. The CDR3 totals 13 residues. V was pared by 9 bases and J by 4 bases, with 15 bases between. Germline values: CDR1 LNHDA, CDR2 SQIVND (reference sequence). This CDR3 is CASFGEVRYGYTF. Written as DNA, the CDR3 is TGTGCCAGCTTCGGGGAGGTCCGCTATGGCTACACCTTC.

This chain connects TRBV13 to TRBJ2-1; D may correspond to TRBD1 or TRBD2 (6 bases each). CDR1 and CDR2 (germline): PRHDT, FYEKMQ (reference sequence). Between the trimmed V and J ends, which lost 7 bases and 8 bases, there was a span of 21 bases. The CDR3 runs 15 residues. This chain's CDR3 is CASIFGGGGPHEQFF. The CDR3 region has the DNA TGTGCCAGCATCTTCGGCGGAGGGGGGCCGCATGAGCAGTTCTTC.

A single count supports this clone. The V gene is TRBV18, the J gene TRBJ1-5, with 8 bases identical to TRBD1. Per the germline V gene, CDR1 is KGHSH and CDR2 is LQKENI. The V and J ends lost 3 bases and 2 bases, in that order; junction bases with no gene match: 3. The CDR3 runs to 15 residues. CDR3 sequence: CASSPDRVGNQPQHF. CDR3 sequence (DNA): TGTGCCAGCTCACCGGACAGGGTAGGCAATCAGCCCCAGCATTTT.

In its sample, this clone was seen a few times. The chain combines TRBV7-9 with TRBJ2-5; TRBD2 might be the D (6 bases). The CDR3 covers 17 residues. With 5 bases removed from V and 0 bases from J, the gap between germline ends came to 19 bases. In germline, CDR1 is SEHNR, CDR2 FQNEAQ (reference sequence). The CDR3 here is CASSRRKGLPYQETQYF. CDR3 in DNA: TGTGCCAGCAGCCGCCGTAAGGGACTCCCGTACCAAGAGACCCAGTACTTC.

In this sample, this clone turned up a few times. V and J are TRBV6-1 and TRBJ2-1; TRBD2 matches at 12 bases. This CDR3 has 15 residues. Trimming at V came to 4 bases and at J to 8 bases, leaving 6 bases not matched to a gene. Germline CDR1 is MNHNS and CDR2 is SASEGT. The CDR3 DNA follows: TGTGCCAGCAGTGGGGCTAGCGGGGGGGCCGATGAGCAGTTCTTC. Amino acid sequence: CASSGASGGADEQFF.

This clone has only a few counts. This chain joins TRBV6-5 and TRBJ1-5; 8 bases are a match to TRBD1. Trimming at V came to 5 bases and at J to 8 bases, leaving 5 bases not matched to a gene. Germline-derived CDR1 and CDR2 are MNHEY and SVGAGI. The CDR3 consists of 13 residues. CDR3 in amino acids: CASSNRGREPQHF. In nucleotides, the CDR3 is TGTGCCAGCAGTAACAGGGGGAGGGAGCCCCAGCATTTT.

This clone is labeled as medium-sized. This chain joins TRBV19 and TRBJ1-5; 8 nucleotides match TRBD1. The CDR3 runs 16 residues. V trimming: 7 bases; J trimming: 4 bases; junction bases outside the gene matches: 12. Germline V CDR1 and CDR2: LNHDA, SQIVND (reference sequence). CDR3 sequence: CASNLQGNRGNQPQHF. The CDR3 DNA sequence: TGTGCCAGTAACCTACAGGGAAACAGGGGGAATCAGCCCCAGCATTTT.

The gene calls are TRBV5-5 and TRBJ2-7; D is uncertain. Germline V gives CDR1 SGHKS, CDR2 YYEKEE (reference sequence). Trimming left V 0 bases short and J 2 bases short, with 6 bases between. CDR3 length equals 13 residues. The CDR3, as DNA: TGTGCCAGCAGCTTGGCCAGAGCCTACGAGCAGTACTTC. Protein: CASSLARAYEQYF.

V is TRBV7-9 and J is TRBJ2-7, with D possibly being TRBD1 (5 bases). Germline CDR1 reads SEHNR; CDR2 reads FQNEAQ (reference sequence). Trimming removed 1 base at V and 2 bases at J, with 21 bases between. This CDR3 contains 18 residues. CDR3: CASSLDLLTQGFAYEQYF. Written as DNA, the CDR3 is TGTGCCAGCAGCTTAGACCTCCTCACTCAGGGTTTTGCCTACGAGCAGTACTTC.

The chain links TRBV9 to TRBJ2-3; D is ambiguous. V was pared by 1 base and J by 2 bases, with 11 bases between. The CDR3 spans 15 residues. Germline loops: CDR1 SGDLS, CDR2 YYNGEE. The DNA of the CDR3 is TGTGCCAGCAGCGTAACCCTAGTGACCACAGATACGCAGTATTTT. It codes for CASSVTLVTTDTQYF.

The chain carries TRBV10-3 and TRBJ2-1; 8 bases fit TRBD2. This CDR3 has 16 amino acids. V shed 6 bases and J 0 bases; nucleotides not matched to a gene: 7. The germline CDR1 and CDR2 sequences are ENHRY and SYGVKD. In DNA, the CDR3 is TGTGCCATCAGGTGGAGCGGGACTAGCTCCTACAATGAGCAGTTCTTC. It is translated as CAIRWSGTSSYNEQFF.

The chain combines TRBV6-1 with TRBJ2-7; D not resolved. This CDR3 has 12 residues. V lost 7 bases and J lost 2, with 9 bases in between. In germline, CDR1 is MNHNS, CDR2 SASEGT. CDR3 residues: CASNKEPYEQYF. CDR3 DNA: TGTGCCAGCAATAAGGAGCCCTACGAGCAGTACTTC.

A few counts support this clone. The chain couples TRBV6-4 to TRBJ2-1, with 11 bases fitting TRBD2. Germline values: CDR1 MRHNA, CDR2 SNTAGT. The V and J ends lost 2 bases and 6 bases, in that order; junction bases with no gene match: 3. This CDR3 spans 15 amino acids. The chain's CDR3 is CASSDRTSGPNEQFF. The CDR3 coding sequence is TGTGCCAGCAGTGACAGGACTAGCGGGCCCAATGAGCAGTTCTTC.

This sequence joins TRBV7-2 and TRBJ1-2, with 8 bases identical to TRBD1. The CDR3 consists of 15 residues. Germline CDR1 is SGHTA and CDR2 is FQGNSA. J was trimmed by 6 bases and V by 3 bases; bases with no gene match: 9. The CDR3: CASSFWTGNIDGYTF. In DNA form, the CDR3 reads TGTGCCAGCAGCTTTTGGACAGGGAATATCGATGGCTACACCTTC.

The rearrangement joins TRBV11-2 to TRBJ2-1; 15 bases align to TRBD2. The CDR3 is 16 residues long. V trimming: 5 bases; J trimming: 7 bases; junction bases outside the gene matches: 6. Per the germline V gene, CDR1 is SGHAT and CDR2 is FQNNGV. As DNA, the CDR3 is TGTGCCAGCAGCCTGGGACTAGCGGGGGGAGTTAATGAGCAGTTCTTC. Its translation is CASSLGLAGGVNEQFF.

The chain couples TRBV5-8 to TRBJ2-5, with TRBD1 as a possible D gene (8 bases). Per germline, CDR1 SGHTS and CDR2 YDEGEE. Trimming took 3 bases from V and 4 from J, leaving 16 bases between them. This CDR3 is built from 15 residues. The CDR3 DNA reads TGTGCCAGCAGCTCGAGAACAGGGGGGGTAGAGACCCAGTACTTC. It specifies CASSSRTGGVETQYF.

J is TRBJ2-5 and V is TRBV10-3; D remains ambiguous. The V end lost 0 bases, the J end lost 1 base, and 6 bases lay between the germline ends. Germline V CDR1 and CDR2: ENHRY, SYGVKD. This CDR3 comprises 14 residues. CDR3 nucleotide sequence: TGTGCCATCAGTGAGTCCCCGGGCCAAGAGACCCAGTACTTC. It codes for CAISESPGQETQYF.

This clone was counted only a few times. The rearrangement links TRBV4-3 to TRBJ2-7; D unclear. The ends were cut back, 0 bases at V and 6 bases at J, with 12 bases in the middle. Germline V CDR1 and CDR2: LGHNA, YSLEER. The CDR3 is made up of 14 amino acids. The CDR3 nucleotides read TGCGCCAGCAGCCAAGAGGCACCCCCCAGCGAGCAGTACTTC. Protein: CASSQEAPPSEQYF.

CDR3 loop: CASSRQVGNEKLFF. The CDR3 nucleotides read TGTGCCAGCAGTAGACAAGTCGGTAATGAAAAACTGTTTTTT. The chain is built from TRBV27 and TRBJ1-4; no firm D call. CDR1 is MNHEY and CDR2 is SMNVEV in the germline V gene (reference sequence). V was pared by 5 bases and J by 4 bases, with 11 bases between. The CDR3 has 14 residues. The full variable domain, with the rest looked up from reference TRBV27 and TRBJ1-4, is EAQVTQNPRYLITVTGKKLTVTCSQNMNHEYMSWYRQDPGLGLRQIYYSMNVEVTDKGDVPEGYKVSRKEKRNFPLILESPSPNQTSLYFCASSRQVGNEKLFFGSGTQLSVL.

This clone was observed a few times. The chain links TRBV19 to TRBJ1-1; D unresolved. V shed 3 bases and J shed 1 base, with 9 bases lying between them. The germline CDR1 and CDR2 sequences are LNHDA and SQIVND (reference sequence). This CDR3 comprises 14 residues. CDR3 sequence reads: CASSIRLRNTEAFF. The CDR3 DNA follows: TGTGCCAGTAGTATTAGACTCCGGAACACTGAAGCTTTCTTT.

V and J are TRBV10-3 and TRBJ2-3; tentatively, D is TRBD2 (6 bases). Trimming took 10 bases from V and 2 from J, leaving 16 bases between them. This CDR3 comprises 14 residues. Germline-derived CDR1 and CDR2 are ENHRY and SYGVKD. Here the CDR3 DNA reads TGTGCCACAAGGGGCGGGGTAAACACAGATACGCAGTATTTT. Amino acid sequence: CATRGGVNTDTQYF.

The chain couples TRBV29-1 to TRBJ2-3; D might be TRBD1 (6 bases). CDR3 length: 15 amino acids. The V end lost 3 bases, the J end lost 2 bases, and 15 bases lay between the germline ends. CDR1 is SQVTM, CDR2 ANQGSEA, per germline. This CDR3 is CSVDRLDSLTDTQYF. Written as DNA, the CDR3 is TGCAGCGTTGATCGGTTGGACAGCCTCACAGATACGCAGTATTTT.